The entry that follows covers one T cell receptor (beta chain) sequence. The CDR3 runs to 14 residues. Trimming cost V 0 bases and J 5 bases, with 7 bases left between them. Germline V gene lookup returns CDR1 LGHNA and CDR2 YSLEER. The record originates from a study of T cells in tuberculosis. The time point was: new active TB diagnosis, blood taken before or within 7 days of starting treatment. Assay: immunoSEQ multiplex PCR; the TCRdb copy retains only in-frame clones and omits some. The table includes 30,000 to 35,000 clones, around 90% detected once. Material: PBMCs, obtained at tuberculosis diagnosis. This TCR was recovered from an adult with tuberculosis. The chain joins TRBV4-3 to TRBJ2-2, with D hard to call. CDR3 residues: CASSQDLGTGELFF. The DNA for the CDR3 is TGCGCCAGCAGCCAAGATCTAGGAACCGGGGAGCTGTTTTTT.